The source of this TCR beta chain is a study of cytomegalovirus exposure and HLA in healthy donors. The study's findings and limits: Several top significant clusters appeared, in a later analysis, to be linked to common viral pathogens. V segments that were indistinguishable, TRBV6-2 and TRBV6-3 among them, were omitted from analysis.

The V gene's germline CDR1 is MNHEY and CDR2 SVGAGI. CDR3 length equals 14 residues. Unmatched junction bases numbered 4, after V lost 7 bases and J lost 1 base. Details on this clone: No antigen is known for it.

Vbeta (60) and Jbeta (13) primers were used in the PCR. Clones were read by immunoSEQ multiplex PCR, and TCRdb kept only the in-frame ones, dropping some. The table has some 77,000 clones, roughly three quarters seen once. V gene TRBV6-5 combines with J gene TRBJ2-5; 9 bases line up with TRBD2. This receptor was identified in a middle-aged woman in good health and CMV-seropositive. The specimen sequenced was PBMCs. The CDR3 DNA sequence: TGTGCCAGCAAGACTAGCGGAGCCCAAGAGACCCAGTACTTC. The encoded protein is CASKTSGAQETQYF.